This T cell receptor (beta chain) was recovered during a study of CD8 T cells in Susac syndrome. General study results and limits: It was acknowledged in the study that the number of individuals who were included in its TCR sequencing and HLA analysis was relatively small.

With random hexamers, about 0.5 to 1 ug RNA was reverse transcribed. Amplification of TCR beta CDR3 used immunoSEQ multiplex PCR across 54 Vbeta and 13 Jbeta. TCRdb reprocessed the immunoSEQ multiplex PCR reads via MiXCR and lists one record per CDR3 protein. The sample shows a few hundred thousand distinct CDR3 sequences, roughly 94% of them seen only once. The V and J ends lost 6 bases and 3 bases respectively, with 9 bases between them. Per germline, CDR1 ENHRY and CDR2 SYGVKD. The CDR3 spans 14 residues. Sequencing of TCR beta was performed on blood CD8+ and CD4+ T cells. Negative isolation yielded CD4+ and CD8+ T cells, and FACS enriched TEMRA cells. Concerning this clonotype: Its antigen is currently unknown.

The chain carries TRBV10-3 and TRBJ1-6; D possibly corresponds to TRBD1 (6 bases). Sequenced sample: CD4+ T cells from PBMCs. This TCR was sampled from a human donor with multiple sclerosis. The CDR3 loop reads CAISSGVYNSPLHF. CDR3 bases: TGTGCCATCAGCTCAGGGGTCTATAATTCACCCCTCCACTTT.